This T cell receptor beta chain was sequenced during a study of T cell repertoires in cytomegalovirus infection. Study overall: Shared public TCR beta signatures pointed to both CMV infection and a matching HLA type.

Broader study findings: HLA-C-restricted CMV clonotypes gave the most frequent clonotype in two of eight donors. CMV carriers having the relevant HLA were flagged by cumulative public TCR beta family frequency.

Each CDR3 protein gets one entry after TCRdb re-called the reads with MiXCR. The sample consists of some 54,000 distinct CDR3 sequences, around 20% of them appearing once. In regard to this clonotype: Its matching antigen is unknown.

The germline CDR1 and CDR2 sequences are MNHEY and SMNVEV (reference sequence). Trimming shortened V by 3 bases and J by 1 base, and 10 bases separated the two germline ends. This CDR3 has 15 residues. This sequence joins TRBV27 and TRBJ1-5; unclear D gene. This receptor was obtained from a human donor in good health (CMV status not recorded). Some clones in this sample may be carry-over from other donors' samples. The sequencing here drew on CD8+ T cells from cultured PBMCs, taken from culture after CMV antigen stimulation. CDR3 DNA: TGTGCCAGCAGTTTGTTCTGGGGAAGCAATCAGCCCCAGCATTTT. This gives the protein CASSLFWGSNQPQHF.